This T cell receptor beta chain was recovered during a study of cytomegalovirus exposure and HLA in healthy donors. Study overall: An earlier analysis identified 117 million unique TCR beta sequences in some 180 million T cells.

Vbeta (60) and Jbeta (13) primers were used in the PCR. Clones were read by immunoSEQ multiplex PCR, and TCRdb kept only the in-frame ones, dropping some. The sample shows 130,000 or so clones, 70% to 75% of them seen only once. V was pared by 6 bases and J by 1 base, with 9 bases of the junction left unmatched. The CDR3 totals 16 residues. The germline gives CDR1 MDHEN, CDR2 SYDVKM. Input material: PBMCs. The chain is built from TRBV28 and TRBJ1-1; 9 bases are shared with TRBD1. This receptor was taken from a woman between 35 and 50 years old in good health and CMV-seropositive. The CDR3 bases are TGTGCCAGCAGCTCCCCCCCGGGACAGGGGAACACTGAAGCTTTCTTT. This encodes CASSSPPGQGNTEAFF. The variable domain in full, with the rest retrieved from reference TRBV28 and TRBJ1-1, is DVKVTQSSRYLVKRTGEKVFLECVQDMDHENMFWYRQDPGLGLRLIYFSYDVKMKEKGDIPEGYSVSREKKERFSLILESASTNQTSMYLCASSSPPGQGNTEAFFGQGTRLTVV.